This is a list of T cell receptor beta chains from one sample in a study of blood T cells in healthy people across ages. TCRdb redid the calling of the 5' RACE reads with MiXCR, one entry per CDR3 protein. This repertoire shows roughly 500,000 distinct CDR3 sequences, 24% found once; its top ten account for 8.5% to 9.5%. This sample was shared with a second study, whose subject was T cells of mothers and their children.

The sample was blood. The receptors were gathered from a boy aged 5-17 years in good health. Each CDR3 is given with its conserved first and last residue. Each record gives: J gene, V gene, clone size, D gene, CDR3 DNA, CDR3 protein. A D gene is named only where the DNA matches it firmly. Clone sizes are given selectively: once, few, many, or a class where the clone is expanded.

J gene: TRBJ1-2
V gene: TRBV6-5
clone size: NA
D gene: TRBD1
CDR3 DNA: TGTGCCAGCATTGAGGGGACAGGGCGAGGCTACACCTTC
CDR3 protein: CASIEGTGRGYTF

J gene: TRBJ2-1
V gene: TRBV4-3
clone size: few
D gene: NA
CDR3 DNA: TGCGCCAGCAGCCAAATCTGGGGGCGGAATGAGCAGTTCTTC
CDR3 protein: CASSQIWGRNEQFF

J gene: TRBJ2-7
V gene: TRBV28
clone size: few
D gene: NA
CDR3 DNA: TGTGCCAGCAGTCCGCGCGGGAAGCTCGGCTACGAGCAGTACTTC
CDR3 protein: CASSPRGKLGYEQYF

J gene: TRBJ2-5
V gene: TRBV11-2
clone size: NA
D gene: TRBD2
CDR3 DNA: TGTGCCAGCAGCTTAGGACTGACTAGCGGGGGGGAAAAGACCCAGTACTTC
CDR3 protein: CASSLGLTSGGEKTQYF

J gene: TRBJ2-6
V gene: TRBV30
clone size: NA
D gene: NA
CDR3 DNA: TGTGCCTGGATATCTGTGGCAGGGTCCTTTTCTGGGGCCAACGTCCTGACTTTC
CDR3 protein: CAWISVAGSFSGANVLTF

J gene: TRBJ2-1
V gene: TRBV4-3
clone size: NA
D gene: NA
CDR3 DNA: TGCGCCAGCAGCCACCAACTGGACAGCGTCTACAATGAGCAGTTCTTC
CDR3 protein: CASSHQLDSVYNEQFF

J gene: TRBJ1-1
V gene: TRBV7-9
clone size: NA
D gene: NA
CDR3 DNA: TGTGCCAGCGGGGACTCACTTGCAATGACTGAAGCTTTCTTT
CDR3 protein: CASGDSLAMTEAFF

J gene: TRBJ1-4
V gene: TRBV5-1
clone size: few
D gene: NA
CDR3 DNA: TGCGCCAGCAGCTTGGGGGACGGGAATGAAAAACTGTTTTTT
CDR3 protein: CASSLGDGNEKLFF

J gene: TRBJ2-7
V gene: TRBV28
clone size: many
D gene: NA
CDR3 DNA: TGTGCCAGGCCCGGGGCCTACGAGCAGTACTTC
CDR3 protein: CARPGAYEQYF

J gene: TRBJ1-2
V gene: TRBV6-5
clone size: NA
D gene: NA
CDR3 DNA: TGTGCCAGCAGTCAGGTTTCAGGGTTTGGCTACACCTTC
CDR3 protein: CASSQVSGFGYTF

J gene: TRBJ2-1
V gene: TRBV2
clone size: NA
D gene: NA
CDR3 DNA: TGTGCCAGCAGAGACCCTCCGGTTTACAATGAGCAGTTCTTC
CDR3 protein: CASRDPPVYNEQFF

J gene: TRBJ2-7
V gene: TRBV11-1
clone size: few
D gene: TRBD2
CDR3 DNA: TGTGCCAGCAGCTCCCCGAATAGCGGGAAAAATGAGCAGTACTTT
CDR3 protein: CASSSPNSGKNEQYF

J gene: TRBJ2-3
V gene: TRBV28
clone size: NA
D gene: TRBD2
CDR3 DNA: TGTGCCAGCAGTCCTGGGGACTACACAGATACGCAGTATTTT
CDR3 protein: CASSPGDYTDTQYF

J gene: TRBJ2-3
V gene: TRBV2
clone size: NA
D gene: NA
CDR3 DNA: TGTGCCGGCAGACTGACAGAGACTAGCACAGATACGCAGTATTTT
CDR3 protein: CAGRLTETSTDTQYF

J gene: TRBJ2-5
V gene: TRBV25-1
clone size: many
D gene: TRBD1
CDR3 DNA: TGTGCCAGCACTGGGACAGGGGGGGCGACCCAGTACTTC
CDR3 protein: CASTGTGGATQYF

J gene: TRBJ2-7
V gene: TRBV7-9
clone size: few
D gene: TRBD1
CDR3 DNA: TGTGCCAGCAGCTTAAGGACAGGGTCCCACGAGCAGTACTTC
CDR3 protein: CASSLRTGSHEQYF

J gene: TRBJ1-5
V gene: TRBV4-3
clone size: few
D gene: NA
CDR3 DNA: TGCGCCAGCAGCCAAGACCGGGGTTCTGGTCAGCCCCAGCATTTT
CDR3 protein: CASSQDRGSGQPQHF

J gene: TRBJ2-5
V gene: TRBV20-1
clone size: few
D gene: TRBD2
CDR3 DNA: TGCAGTGCCAGAGGCGGGAGGACTAGCGGGACCCTAGAAGAGACCCAGTACTTC
CDR3 protein: CSARGGRTSGTLEETQYF

J gene: TRBJ2-7
V gene: TRBV12-3/TRBV12-4
clone size: NA
D gene: NA
CDR3 DNA: TGTGCCAGCAGTTCTCTCAGGACCGACGGGACGGCCTACGAGCAGTACTTC
CDR3 protein: CASSSLRTDGTAYEQYF

J gene: TRBJ1-4
V gene: TRBV14
clone size: few
D gene: TRBD1
CDR3 DNA: TGTGCCAGCAGGATGACAGGGGGTAATGAAAAACTGTTTTTT
CDR3 protein: CASRMTGGNEKLFF

J gene: TRBJ2-3
V gene: TRBV6-6
clone size: NA
D gene: TRBD2
CDR3 DNA: TGTGCCAGCAGTTACTCGACGGCAGCGGGAGACTTCTCTAGCACAGATACGCAGTATTTT
CDR3 protein: CASSYSTAAGDFSSTDTQYF

J gene: TRBJ2-5
V gene: TRBV7-3
clone size: few
D gene: NA
CDR3 DNA: TGTGCCAGCAGCTTAATTTCCGGGACTCAAGAGACCCAGTACTTC
CDR3 protein: CASSLISGTQETQYF

J gene: TRBJ2-3
V gene: TRBV7-2
clone size: NA
D gene: NA
CDR3 DNA: TGTGCCAGCGGGGCAACCACAGATACGCAGTATTTT
CDR3 protein: CASGATTDTQYF

J gene: TRBJ1-3
V gene: TRBV29-1
clone size: NA
D gene: NA
CDR3 DNA: TGCAGCGTTGAATTAGGGTACTCTGGAAACACCATATATTTT
CDR3 protein: CSVELGYSGNTIYF

J gene: TRBJ2-7
V gene: TRBV13
clone size: few
D gene: NA
CDR3 DNA: TGTGCCAGCAGTCCTGGAGGCACTACATTGGGCGAGCAGTACTTC
CDR3 protein: CASSPGGTTLGEQYF

J gene: TRBJ1-4
V gene: TRBV6-1
clone size: few
D gene: TRBD1
CDR3 DNA: TGTGCCAGCAGGCGAGACAGGGTAGACGAAAAACTGTTTTTT
CDR3 protein: CASRRDRVDEKLFF

J gene: TRBJ2-1
V gene: TRBV9
clone size: many
D gene: TRBD2
CDR3 DNA: TGTGCCAGCAGCGCAGGGGCGGGGGGGAATGAGCAGTTCTTC
CDR3 protein: CASSAGAGGNEQFF

J gene: TRBJ2-5
V gene: TRBV7-8
clone size: NA
D gene: NA
CDR3 DNA: TGTGCCAGCAGCTCTTCGCCCTCCTCACGGGGCCCAAAATTCCGAAGTATCAAAATTAACTTC
CDR3 protein: CASSSSPSSRGPKFRSIKINF

J gene: TRBJ2-7
V gene: TRBV28
clone size: NA
D gene: NA
CDR3 DNA: TGTGCCAGCAGTTTTCGAACGGGGACATCCTACGAGCAGTACTTC
CDR3 protein: CASSFRTGTSYEQYF

J gene: TRBJ2-6
V gene: TRBV28
clone size: NA
D gene: TRBD1
CDR3 DNA: TGTGCCAGCACTTTTCCGGGACAGGGTGTCGGATCCGGGGCCAACGTCCTGACTTTC
CDR3 protein: CASTFPGQGVGSGANVLTF

J gene: TRBJ2-6
V gene: TRBV20-1
clone size: few
D gene: TRBD2
CDR3 DNA: TGCAGTGCTAGCGCGGGAGTTTCTGGGGCCAACGTCCTGACTTTC
CDR3 protein: CSASAGVSGANVLTF

J gene: TRBJ1-5
V gene: TRBV10-3
clone size: NA
D gene: NA
CDR3 DNA: TGTGCCAGCAGGGGTCATAGCAATCAGCCCCAGCATTTT
CDR3 protein: CASRGHSNQPQHF

J gene: TRBJ2-6
V gene: TRBV7-3
clone size: NA
D gene: TRBD2
CDR3 DNA: TGTGCCAGCAGCTTAAGTAGTCCAGCGGGGTCGGGGGCCAACGTCCTGACTTTC
CDR3 protein: CASSLSSPAGSGANVLTF

J gene: TRBJ2-4
V gene: TRBV9
clone size: few
D gene: TRBD2
CDR3 DNA: TGTGCCAGCAGCGTAGGGGCGGGGGTGACGGGAAACATTCAGTACTTC
CDR3 protein: CASSVGAGVTGNIQYF

J gene: TRBJ2-1
V gene: TRBV6-5
clone size: once
D gene: TRBD2
CDR3 DNA: TGTGCCAGCAGTTACTCCCGGCTAGCGGGGGGGAACAATGAGCAGTTCTTC
CDR3 protein: CASSYSRLAGGNNEQFF

J gene: TRBJ2-2
V gene: TRBV20-1
clone size: NA
D gene: NA
CDR3 DNA: TGCAGTGCTAGTAGATCCGGGGAGCTGTTTTTT
CDR3 protein: CSASRSGELFF

J gene: TRBJ2-6
V gene: TRBV7-3
clone size: few
D gene: NA
CDR3 DNA: TGTGCCAGCAGCTCTTATGAGTCTGGGGCCAACGTCCTGACTTTC
CDR3 protein: CASSSYESGANVLTF

J gene: TRBJ2-7
V gene: TRBV29-1
clone size: NA
D gene: NA
CDR3 DNA: TGCAGCGTTGATCTCGCCGGTTCCTACGAGCTGTACTTC
CDR3 protein: CSVDLAGSYELYF

J gene: TRBJ2-1
V gene: TRBV6-5
clone size: few
D gene: TRBD2
CDR3 DNA: TGTGCCAGCAGTTTAACTAGCGCCCTCAGCTACAATGAGCAGTTCTTC
CDR3 protein: CASSLTSALSYNEQFF

J gene: TRBJ2-7
V gene: TRBV7-9
clone size: NA
D gene: TRBD2
CDR3 DNA: TGTGCCAGCAGCTTAGAGGGGAGCGGGGGATCGTCCTCCTACGAGCAGTACTTC
CDR3 protein: CASSLEGSGGSSSYEQYF

J gene: TRBJ2-2
V gene: TRBV9
clone size: NA
D gene: NA
CDR3 DNA: TGTGCCAGCAGCGTAGTTTGGGGCTGGGGGACCGGGGAGCTGTTTTTT
CDR3 protein: CASSVVWGWGTGELFF